The 17 T cell receptor beta chains below were found in one sample sequenced in a study of OX40 agonist ivuxolimab in advanced cancers. TCRdb keeps only in-frame clones here, not all; method: immunoSEQ multiplex PCR. The sample records 55,000 to 80,000 clones, about 80% being singletons. The sequenced sample was CD4+ or CD8+ T cells sorted from blood, obtained in a trial of the OX40 agonist ivuxolimab. These receptors all stem from an adult with an advanced solid tumor such as melanoma, head and neck, liver or kidney cancer.

There are a few counts of this clone. The genes are TRBV5-5 and TRBJ2-7; D might be TRBD1 or TRBD2, each matching 6 bases. Germline CDR1 is SGHKS and CDR2 is YYEKEE (reference sequence). Trimming took 0 bases from V and 3 from J, leaving 13 bases between them. This CDR3 has 15 residues. For the CDR3, the DNA is TGTGCCAGCAGCTTGGCCCCGGGGGCCTACTACGAGCAGTACTTC. Translated, it gives CASSLAPGAYYEQYF.

The chain joins TRBV5-6 to TRBJ1-2; no firm D call. The CDR3 runs to 14 residues. Trimming shortened V by 0 bases and J by 3 bases, and 9 bases separated the two germline ends. Germline loops: CDR1 SGHDT, CDR2 YYEEEE. The CDR3 bases are TGTGCCAGCAGCTTGGCCTGGGTATACTATGGCTACACCTTC. Protein product: CASSLAWVYYGYTF.

The chain carries TRBV11-2 and TRBJ1-1; D gene uncertain. The germline V gene encodes CDR1 SGHAT and CDR2 FQNNGV. The CDR3 totals 16 residues. The V end was cut by 5 bases, the J end by 2 bases, with 18 bases between. CDR3 coding DNA: TGTGCCAGCAGCGAATCTGTATTAGGACCAAACACTGAAGCTTTCTTT. Translation gives CASSESVLGPNTEAFF.

CDR3 sequence (DNA): TGTGCCAGCAGTCCACAGGGGTTGACAGATACGCAGTATTTT. This encodes CASSPQGLTDTQYF. This chain uses TRBV2 with TRBJ2-3; 7 nucleotides align to TRBD1. The V gene end was trimmed by 5 bases and the J gene end by 3 bases; junction bases not matched to a gene: 5. The CDR3 has 14 residues. CDR1 is SNHLY and CDR2 is FYNNEI in the germline V gene. The variable domain in full, with the rest retrieved from reference TRBV2 and TRBJ2-3, is EPEVTQTPSHQVTQMGQEVILRCVPISNHLYFYWYRQILGQKVEFLVSFYNNEISEKSEIFDDQFSVERPDGSNFTLKIRSTKLEDSAMYFCASSPQGLTDTQYFGPGTRLTVL.

The gene calls are TRBV6-5 and TRBJ2-3; D is ambiguous. Trimming pared 4 bases from V and 1 base from J, leaving 3 bases between. The CDR3 sequence is 12 residues long. From germline, CDR1 is MNHEY and CDR2 SVGAGI. CDR3 sequence reads: CASSSRTDTQYF. The CDR3 nucleotides read TGTGCCAGCAGTTCCCGCACAGATACGCAGTATTTT.

V gene TRBV15 combines with J gene TRBJ2-3, with D possibly being TRBD2 (5 bases). In germline, CDR1 is LNHNV, CDR2 YYDKDF (reference sequence). This CDR3 comprises 12 residues. V lost 5 bases to trimming and J lost 3 bases, with 6 bases between them. The CDR3 nucleotides are TGTGCCACCAGCGGCGGGACAGATACGCAGTATTTT. This translates into CATSGGTDTQYF.

CDR3 amino acids: CASSRGFPMNTEAFF. The CDR3 DNA reads as TGTGCCAGCAGCCGAGGTTTCCCCATGAACACTGAAGCTTTCTTT. The J gene is TRBJ1-1, the V gene TRBV11-2; D unresolved. Trimming cost V 5 bases and J 0 bases, with 13 bases left between them. The CDR3 runs to 15 residues. From germline, CDR1 is SGHAT and CDR2 FQNNGV.

The V call is TRBV21-1, the J call TRBJ1-2. TRBV21-1 is marked as a pseudogene. The CDR3 has 13 amino acids. Here the CDR3 reads CASKRDGHYGYTF. DNA of the CDR3: TGTGCCAGCAAAAGGGACGGGCACTATGGCTACACCTTC.

This chain uses TRBV6-5 with TRBJ2-1; D is perhaps TRBD2 (5 bases). Germline CDR1 MNHEY, CDR2 SVGAGI. CDR3 length: 15 residues. The V end lost 5 bases, the J end lost 2 bases, and 13 bases lay between the germline ends. CDR3 coding DNA: TGTGCCAGCAGTGGAGGACTCACTCCCTACAATGAGCAGTTCTTC. Translation: CASSGGLTPYNEQFF.

This chain joins TRBV29-1 and TRBJ2-3, with unresolved D. CDR3 length: 16 amino acids. Trimming stripped 7 bases from V and 0 bases from J, with 20 bases between. Germline V gene lookup returns CDR1 SQVTM and CDR2 ANQGSEA. CDR3 sequence (DNA): TGCAGCGCCCTCAGCATGCCATCCCTTAGCACAGATACGCAGTATTTT. This codes for CSALSMPSLSTDTQYF.

V is TRBV6-6 and J is TRBJ1-1, with TRBD1 identical over 9 bases. CDR3 size: 14 residues. Trimming cost V 6 bases and J 7 bases; bases outside gene matches: 9. Germline V gene sequence: CDR1 MNHNY, CDR2 SVGAGI (reference sequence). The CDR3 sequence is CASSLTGGYSEAFF. The CDR3 DNA is TGTGCCAGCAGCTTGACAGGGGGGTATAGTGAAGCTTTCTTT.

The chain recombines TRBV19 with TRBJ2-3; 7 bases agree with TRBD1. This CDR3 has 16 amino acids. Germline loops: CDR1 LNHDA, CDR2 SQIVND (reference sequence). The ends lost 1 base at V and 3 bases at J; junction bases unmatched: 7. In DNA, the CDR3 is TGTGCCAGTAGTATAGTAAGGGGGCGGACTACAGATACGCAGTATTTT. This encodes CASSIVRGRTTDTQYF.

This rearrangement joins TRBV5-4 to TRBJ2-7, with 10 bases aligning to TRBD2. V dropped 3 bases and J dropped 3; count of bases not matched to a gene: 9. In germline, CDR1 is SGHNT, CDR2 YYREEE (reference sequence). The CDR3 extends over 16 amino acids. The CDR3, as DNA: TGTGCCAGCAGCTCCGGGCCGGGACTAGCGAACTACGAGCAGTACTTC. Its translation is CASSSGPGLANYEQYF.

This clone was picked up a small number of times. The V call is TRBV5-6, the J call TRBJ2-5; D not certain. V was cut by 4 bases and J by 2 bases, with 9 bases left in between. Germline values: CDR1 SGHDT, CDR2 YYEEEE. The CDR3 extends over 13 amino acids. The CDR3 DNA follows: TGTGCCAGCAGCAACCGGGCACAAGAGACCCAGTACTTC. As protein: CASSNRAQETQYF.

The chain combines TRBV7-3 with TRBJ1-2; TRBD1 matches at 7 bases. Germline V gene sequence: CDR1 SGHTA, CDR2 FQGTGA. With 4 bases clipped from V and 2 bases from J, the junction kept 4 bases outside the gene matches. The CDR3 spans 14 residues. The CDR3 coding sequence is TGTGCCAGCAGCTCGTCAGGGGGGAACTATGGCTACACCTTC. This translates into CASSSSGGNYGYTF.

V usage is TRBV7-9 and J usage is TRBJ1-5; D is possibly TRBD1 (5 bases). Germline lookup yields CDR1 SEHNR and CDR2 FQNEAQ (reference sequence). The CDR3 loop spans 13 amino acids. V gave up 5 bases and J gave up 7 bases, with 12 bases separating them. The CDR3 loop is CASSGGTNQPQHF. CDR3 coding DNA: TGTGCCAGCAGCGGGGGAACGAACCAGCCCCAGCATTTT.

The chain uses TRBV5-1 and TRBJ2-2; D uncertain. V lost 0 bases and J 0 bases, leaving 6 bases between the germline ends. Germline V gene sequence: CDR1 SGHRS, CDR2 YFSETQ. The CDR3 totals 15 residues. Written as DNA, the CDR3 is TGCGCCAGCAGCTTGGGCCAGCCGAACACCGGGGAGCTGTTTTTT. It is translated as CASSLGQPNTGELFF.